These 10 T cell receptor beta chains were sequenced from one sample in a study of molecular identifiers for immune sequencing clone quantification. TCRdb used MiXCR to reprocess the PCR reads, holding one entry per CDR3 protein. Of about 640,000 distinct CDR3 sequences listed, nearly 20% are singletons. Input material: naive CD8+ T cells from blood, with Jurkat cell RNA spiked in. The subset here: FACS-sorted CD8+CD4-CCR7+CD45RA+ naive T cells. The receptors shown here come from a human donor in good health. Some libraries in this study had Jurkat cell RNA spiked in.

The chain couples TRBV9 to TRBJ2-7; D ambiguous. The germline V and J ends were trimmed by 4 bases and 5 bases, with 10 bases remaining between them. CDR3 size: 12 residues. From germline, CDR1 is SGDLS and CDR2 YYNGEE. The CDR3 protein is CASSSPDHEQYF. The CDR3 DNA follows: TGTGCCAGCAGCTCCCCTGATCACGAGCAGTACTTC.

This clonotype was picked up many times. V gene TRBV29-1 combines with J gene TRBJ1-1; D gene ambiguous. The CDR3 is 11 amino acids. The germline gives CDR1 SQVTM, CDR2 ANQGSEA. The V end lost 4 bases, the J end lost 7 bases, and 10 bases lay between the germline ends. CDR3 bases: TGCAGCGTTGCCGACGCATATGAAGCTTTCTTT. Protein sequence: CSVADAYEAFF.

The sample holds many counts of this clonotype. The chain has TRBV2 and TRBJ2-7; TRBD1 matches at 8 bases. Germline CDR1 SNHLY, CDR2 FYNNEI. The CDR3 totals 15 residues. Trimming cost V 3 bases and J 0 bases; bases outside gene matches: 4. The CDR3 reads CASSEGQATSYEQYF. CDR3 sequence (DNA): TGTGCCAGCAGTGAGGGACAGGCAACCTCCTACGAGCAGTACTTC. The variable domain in full, completed from reference TRBV2 and TRBJ2-7, reads EPEVTQTPSHQVTQMGQEVILRCVPISNHLYFYWYRQILGQKVEFLVSFYNNEISEKSEIFDDQFSVERPDGSNFTLKIRSTKLEDSAMYFCASSEGQATSYEQYFGPGTRLTVT.

This clonotype has ten or more counts. V gene TRBV13 combines with J gene TRBJ1-3; D unresolved. The CDR3 loop spans 14 amino acids. V was trimmed by 6 bases and J by 5 bases, leaving 14 bases between them. Germline lookup yields CDR1 PRHDT and CDR2 FYEKMQ (reference sequence). The chain's CDR3 is CASSSTASRNTIYF. The CDR3 DNA reads TGTGCCAGCAGTTCCACAGCGAGCAGAAACACCATATATTTT.

This clonotype has a handful of counts. The chain recombines TRBV7-3 with TRBJ2-5; TRBD2 matches 7 bases. CDR1 and CDR2 from the germline V gene are SGHTA and FQGTGA. The CDR3 consists of 14 residues. V trimming: 2 bases; J trimming: 3 bases; junction bases outside the gene matches: 3. The CDR3 nucleotides are TGTGCCAGCAGCTTATGGGCGGGAGAAGAGACCCAGTACTTC. Its translation is CASSLWAGEETQYF.

There are a few counts of this clonotype. This may be a read error, as it is one base from a much larger clone. The chain links TRBV7-9 to TRBJ2-2; 9 bases are a match to TRBD1. The CDR3 spans 16 residues. V gave up 5 bases and J gave up 5 bases; unmatched junction bases: 9. Germline V CDR1 and CDR2: SEHNR, FQNEAQ (reference sequence). CDR3 region: CASSQFTGGGTGELFF. The CDR3 DNA sequence: TGTGCCAGCAGCCAATTTACAGGGGGCGGGACCGGGGAGCTGTTTTTT. The full variable domain, with the rest looked up from reference TRBV7-9 and TRBJ2-2, is DTGVSQNPRHKITKRGQNVTFRCDPISEHNRLYWYRQTLGQGPEFLTYFQNEAQLEKSRLLSDRFSAERPKGSFSTLEIQRTEQGDSAMYLCASSQFTGGGTGELFFGEGSRLTVL.

There are many counts of this clonotype. The chain couples TRBV6-1 to TRBJ1-4; D remains ambiguous. CDR1 MNHNS and CDR2 SASEGT come from the germline V gene. This CDR3 contains 14 residues. With 3 bases removed from V and 8 bases from J, the gap between germline ends came to 13 bases. The CDR3 is CASSDPWLGEKLFF. DNA for the CDR3: TGTGCCAGCAGTGATCCGTGGCTTGGGGAAAAACTGTTTTTT.

The chain has TRBV27 and TRBJ2-1; 8 bases fit TRBD2. Looked up from germline, CDR1 is MNHEY and CDR2 is SMNVEV (reference sequence). The CDR3 consists of 16 residues. V lost 6 bases and J lost 0; bases outside the gene matches: 7. DNA for the CDR3: TGTGCCAGCAGCTCTAAGAGCGGGAGCTCCTACAATGAGCAGTTCTTC. It encodes CASSSKSGSSYNEQFF.

The J gene is TRBJ1-1, the V gene TRBV24-1, with unresolved D. The germline CDR1 and CDR2 sequences are KGHDR and SFDVKD. The germline V and J ends were trimmed by 10 bases and 1 base, with 12 bases remaining between them. The CDR3 runs 13 residues. CDR3 DNA sequence: TGTGCCACTCAACTACGGAGGAACACTGAAGCTTTCTTT. Translation gives CATQLRRNTEAFF.

This clonotype turned up a few times. J is TRBJ2-5 and V is TRBV3-1; no clear D. The CDR3 totals 12 residues. CDR1 and CDR2 (germline): LGHDT, YNNKEL (reference sequence). V was cut by 2 bases and J by 4 bases, with 5 bases left in between. The CDR3 DNA is TGTGCCAGCAGCCAATTCGGAGAGACCCAGTACTTC. Its protein product is CASSQFGETQYF.